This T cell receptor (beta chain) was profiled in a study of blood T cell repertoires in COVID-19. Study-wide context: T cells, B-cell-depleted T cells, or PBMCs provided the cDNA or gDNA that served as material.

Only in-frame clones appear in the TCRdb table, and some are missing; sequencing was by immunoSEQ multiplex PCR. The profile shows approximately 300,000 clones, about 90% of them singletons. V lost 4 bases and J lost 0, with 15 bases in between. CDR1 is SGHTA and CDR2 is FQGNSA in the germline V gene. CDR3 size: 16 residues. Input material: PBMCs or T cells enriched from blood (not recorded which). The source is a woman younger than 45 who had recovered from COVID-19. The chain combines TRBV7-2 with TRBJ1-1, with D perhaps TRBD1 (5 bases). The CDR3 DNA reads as TGTGCCAGCAGCTCCGACAGTCTCCGCATGAACACTGAAGCTTTCTTT. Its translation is CASSSDSLRMNTEAFF.